A single sample is the source of the 27 T cell receptor beta chains below, sequenced in a study of T cell changes during pregnancy in multiple sclerosis. Using immunoSEQ multiplex PCR, the repertoire was profiled, and TCRdb retains in-frame clones only, with some absent. The repertoire holds around 100,000 clones, with 90% to 95% as singletons. Material: peripheral blood, obtained after pregnancy. All receptors derive from a female donor with multiple sclerosis, enrolled in a pregnancy study.

The chain carries TRBV5-1 and TRBJ2-1; the match to TRBD1 covers 7 bases. Trimming took 2 bases from V and 7 from J; bases not matched to a gene: 9. Germline CDR1 and CDR2: SGHRS and YFSETQ. This CDR3 contains 15 residues. The CDR3 nucleotides read TGCGCCAGCAGCTTCGAAACAGGGGTGTGGAATGAGCAGTTCTTC. Its protein product is CASSFETGVWNEQFF.

The chain combines TRBV27 with TRBJ1-1; tentatively, D is TRBD1 (6 bases). Germline V lookup: CDR1 MNHEY, CDR2 SMNVEV (reference sequence). The V end was cut by 1 base, the J end by 2 bases, with 17 bases between. The CDR3 is 17 residues long. CDR3 DNA sequence: TGTGCCAGCAGTTTATATCTTTCGGGGGGGCGAAACACTGAAGCTTTCTTT. Its translation: CASSLYLSGGRNTEAFF.

V usage is TRBV9 and J usage is TRBJ2-1; no definite D call. Trimming took 3 bases from V and 9 from J, leaving 10 bases between them. There are 12 residues in the CDR3. The germline V gene encodes CDR1 SGDLS and CDR2 YYNGEE. For the CDR3, the DNA is TGTGCCAGCAGCGCGCTTAGTAGTGAGCAGTTCTTC. Translated: CASSALSSEQFF.

This chain uses TRBV6-6 with TRBJ2-2; TRBD1 matches at 8 bases. Losses at the gene ends were 10 bases for V and 4 bases for J; bases not matched to a gene: 2. This CDR3 has 12 amino acids. Germline assignment: CDR1 MNHNY and CDR2 SVGAGI (reference sequence). DNA for the CDR3: TGTGCCACGGACAGGGTCACCGGGGAGCTGTTTTTT. Its translation is CATDRVTGELFF.

In this sample, this clone turned up once. The chain couples TRBV5-6 to TRBJ1-5, with D uncertain. The CDR3 extends over 12 amino acids. V gave up 2 bases and J gave up 4 bases, with 4 bases separating them. Germline CDR1 is SGHDT and CDR2 is YYEEEE. Here the CDR3 reads CASSFGNQPQHF. CDR3 bases: TGTGCCAGCAGCTTCGGTAATCAGCCCCAGCATTTT.

The rearrangement joins TRBV28 to TRBJ2-7; 8 bases match TRBD1. Per the germline V gene, CDR1 is MDHEN and CDR2 is SYDVKM. The ends lost 6 bases at V and 4 bases at J; junction bases unmatched: 8. The CDR3 length is 14 residues. The CDR3 bases are TGTGCCAGCAGAGTTGGTACAGGGGGATACGAGCAGTACTTC. It is translated as CASRVGTGGYEQYF.

The chain has TRBV4-1 and TRBJ2-7; no reliable D call. CDR1 is MGHRA and CDR2 is YSYEKL in the germline V gene. The CDR3 loop spans 13 amino acids. Trimming left V 0 bases short and J 3 bases short, with 6 bases between. CDR3 region: CASSQDLYYEQYF. The CDR3 nucleotides read TGCGCCAGCAGCCAAGATCTTTACTACGAGCAGTACTTC.

There are a few counts of this clone. The chain carries TRBV6-4 and TRBJ1-2; 8 bases map to TRBD1. Germline CDR1 MRHNA, CDR2 SNTAGT. The CDR3 has 14 amino acids. The ends lost 5 bases at V and 7 bases at J; junction bases unmatched: 9. The CDR3 is CASSPGQAGSGYTF. The DNA for the CDR3 is TGTGCCAGCAGTCCGGGACAGGCGGGGAGTGGCTACACCTTC.

This clone was picked up a small number of times. This sequence joins TRBV4-1 and TRBJ2-7; 11 nucleotides align to TRBD2. Germline CDR1 and CDR2: MGHRA and YSYEKL. The CDR3 consists of 15 residues. V trimming: 5 bases; J trimming: 4 bases; junction bases outside the gene matches: 7. CDR3 in amino acids: CASSNLAGGGYEQYF. Written as DNA, the CDR3 is TGCGCCAGCAGCAACCTAGCGGGGGGAGGATACGAGCAGTACTTC.

The V call is TRBV5-6, the J call TRBJ1-1, with 11 bases fitting TRBD1. This CDR3 is built from 15 residues. Germline loops: CDR1 SGHDT, CDR2 YYEEEE. Germline trimming cut 4 bases from V and 7 bases from J; bases unmatched to any gene: 9. The CDR3 nucleotides are TGTGCCAGCAGCCTCGGGACAGGGGGATTAGGTGAAGCTTTCTTT. It specifies CASSLGTGGLGEAFF.

The J gene is TRBJ1-1, the V gene TRBV19; the D gene is possibly TRBD1 (5 bases). This CDR3 comprises 13 residues. The V and J ends lost 3 bases and 7 bases respectively, with 12 bases between them. Germline V gene data show CDR1 as LNHDA and CDR2 as SQIVND (reference sequence). CDR3 protein: CASSMAGYLEAFF. The CDR3 DNA sequence: TGTGCCAGTAGTATGGCAGGGTACCTTGAAGCTTTCTTT. Complete variable domain (other parts from reference TRBV19 and TRBJ1-1): DGGITQSPKYLFRKEGQNVTLSCEQNLNHDAMYWYRQDPGQGLRLIYYSQIVNDFQKGDIAEGYSVSREKKESFPLTVTSAQKNPTAFYLCASSMAGYLEAFFGQGTRLTVV.

This clone has a single count. The V and J genes are TRBV27 and TRBJ1-4; 9 bases are a match to TRBD1. Germline V gene lookup returns CDR1 MNHEY and CDR2 SMNVEV (reference sequence). V was pared by 5 bases and J by 6 bases, with 7 bases of the junction left unmatched. The CDR3 covers 15 residues. CDR3 DNA: TGTGCCAGCAGTCGAAACAGGGGGCCTTATGAAAAACTGTTTTTT. Translation gives CASSRNRGPYEKLFF.

The rearrangement uses TRBV4-1 and TRBJ1-6; maybe TRBD1 (5 bases). V was clipped by 4 bases and J by 7 bases, with 14 bases between them. This CDR3 region has 15 residues. Germline V gene sequence: CDR1 MGHRA, CDR2 YSYEKL. Here the CDR3 DNA reads TGCGCCAGCAGCCGACCGACAGAAGGGAATTCACCCCTCCACTTT. Amino acids: CASSRPTEGNSPLHF.

The V call is TRBV5-1, the J call TRBJ2-1; 11 nucleotides line up with TRBD2. V was clipped by 0 bases and J by 4 bases; unmatched bases: 3. This CDR3 is built from 16 residues. Germline assignment: CDR1 SGHRS and CDR2 YFSETQ. The CDR3 spells CASSLATSGGYNEQFF. CDR3 coding DNA: TGCGCCAGCAGCTTGGCCACTAGCGGGGGTTACAATGAGCAGTTCTTC. The variable domain in full, with the rest retrieved from reference TRBV5-1 and TRBJ2-1, is KAGVTQTPRYLIKTRGQQVTLSCSPISGHRSVSWYQQTPGQGLQFLFEYFSETQRNKGNFPGRFSGRQFSNSRSEMNVSTLELGDSALYLCASSLATSGGYNEQFFGPGTRLTVL.

This chain connects TRBV6-1 to TRBJ1-2; 9 bases fit TRBD1. The CDR3 runs 16 residues. V shed 3 bases and J 5 bases; nucleotides not matched to a gene: 10. CDR1 MNHNS and CDR2 SASEGT come from the germline V gene. CDR3 sequence: CASSETGTGRLYGYTF. The CDR3 DNA reads as TGTGCCAGCAGTGAGACCGGGACAGGGCGGTTGTATGGCTACACCTTC.

This clone was seen only once. The chain recombines TRBV9 with TRBJ2-5; D possibly corresponds to TRBD1 (6 bases). Germline CDR1 reads SGDLS; CDR2 reads YYNGEE. This CDR3 has 12 residues. The V gene lost 3 bases and the J gene lost 3 bases, with 6 bases spanning the gap. The CDR3 loop is CASSGQEETQYF. The CDR3 DNA reads TGTGCCAGCAGCGGACAGGAAGAGACCCAGTACTTC.

The chain combines TRBV13 with TRBJ2-5; D may be TRBD1 (5 bases). Per germline, CDR1 PRHDT and CDR2 FYEKMQ (reference sequence). V dropped 5 bases and J dropped 1 base, with 14 bases sitting between them. The CDR3 has 15 residues. The CDR3 reads CASSPYLGAQETQYF. DNA of the CDR3: TGTGCCAGCAGCCCCTATCTAGGGGCCCAAGAGACCCAGTACTTC.

The chain combines TRBV5-6 with TRBJ2-4; TRBD1 matches 8 bases. CDR1 SGHDT and CDR2 YYEEEE come from the germline V gene. V lost 0 bases to trimming and J lost 0 bases; unmatched junction nucleotides: 5. The CDR3 has 17 amino acids. CDR3: CASSLGLQGEAKNIQYF. The CDR3 coding sequence is TGTGCCAGCAGCTTGGGCTTACAGGGGGAAGCCAAAAACATTCAGTACTTC.

This clone has a single count. This chain uses TRBV5-1 with TRBJ1-3; TRBD1 agrees at 8 bases. V was pared by 3 bases and J by 1 base, with 0 bases of the junction left unmatched. Per germline, CDR1 SGHRS and CDR2 YFSETQ. The CDR3 consists of 14 residues. In DNA form, the CDR3 reads TGCGCCAGCAGCTACAGGGGGTCTGGAAACACCATATATTTT. It yields the protein CASSYRGSGNTIYF.

V is TRBV5-1 and J is TRBJ1-1; D might be TRBD1 (6 bases). Germline V gene data show CDR1 as SGHRS and CDR2 as YFSETQ. This CDR3 has 14 amino acids. The V and J ends lost 2 bases and 7 bases respectively, with 15 bases between them. This CDR3 reads CASSFSTTRGEAFF. In DNA, the CDR3 is TGCGCCAGCAGCTTTTCGACGACCAGGGGTGAAGCTTTCTTT.

The rearrangement links TRBV29-1 to TRBJ1-4, with 7 positions matching TRBD1. CDR1 and CDR2 from the germline V gene are SQVTM and ANQGSEA. The CDR3 totals 14 residues. V lost 4 bases to trimming and J lost 8 bases; unmatched junction nucleotides: 10. The CDR3 DNA follows: TGCAGCGTTGGGGGGCCCGGGACAGTCGAAAAACTGTTTTTT. Translation gives CSVGGPGTVEKLFF.

The V and J genes are TRBV12-5 and TRBJ1-5; 9 bases line up with TRBD1. The CDR3 consists of 12 residues. Germline CDR1 and CDR2: LGHNT and FRNRAP. The V gene end was trimmed by 10 bases and the J gene end by 4 bases; junction bases not matched to a gene: 2. In DNA, the CDR3 is TGTGCTACCGGGACAGGGAATCAGCCCCAGCATTTT. Translation gives CATGTGNQPQHF.

The V gene is TRBV27, the J gene TRBJ2-3; the D gene is possibly TRBD2 (6 bases). In germline, CDR1 is MNHEY, CDR2 SMNVEV (reference sequence). The length of the CDR3 is 17 residues. Trimming stripped 4 bases from V and 2 bases from J, with 19 bases between. For the CDR3, the DNA is TGTGCCAGCAGTTCTCGGCGGGACCAAGGGGTCACAGATACGCAGTATTTT. Amino acid sequence: CASSSRRDQGVTDTQYF.

The V call is TRBV14, the J call TRBJ2-3; 7 bases agree with TRBD1. The germline CDR1 and CDR2 sequences are SGHDN and FVKESK. This CDR3 contains 16 residues. The V and J ends lost 1 base and 0 bases, in that order; junction bases with no gene match: 4. This CDR3 is CASSQVSGQSTDTQYF. Here the CDR3 DNA reads TGTGCCAGCAGCCAAGTATCGGGACAGAGCACAGATACGCAGTATTTT.

The V and J genes are TRBV5-5 and TRBJ1-2; the D gene is possibly TRBD1 (6 bases). The V end lost 1 base, the J end lost 8 bases, and 12 bases lay between the germline ends. There are 13 residues in the CDR3. The germline CDR1 and CDR2 sequences are SGHKS and YYEKEE (reference sequence). The chain's CDR3 is CASSLSVGAGYTF. Here the CDR3 DNA reads TGTGCCAGCAGCTTGAGTGTGGGGGCCGGCTACACCTTC.

The chain employs TRBV6-5 and TRBJ1-2, with D tentatively TRBD1 (5 bases). Germline V CDR1 and CDR2: MNHEY, SVGAGI. V was trimmed by 4 bases and J by 5 bases, leaving 17 bases between them. CDR3 length: 15 amino acids. The CDR3 nucleotides are TGTGCCAGCAGTTTACAGGATGTGGGCTTATATGGCTACACCTTC. Protein: CASSLQDVGLYGYTF.

The chain recombines TRBV7-8 with TRBJ1-1; D gene uncertain. This CDR3 contains 15 residues. Germline CDR1 and CDR2: SGHVS and FQNEAQ. V was clipped by 0 bases and J by 5 bases, with 13 bases between them. In nucleotides, the CDR3 is TGTGCCAGCAGCTTAGCAATAACCTGGAGGACTGAAGCTTTCTTT. It yields the protein CASSLAITWRTEAFF.